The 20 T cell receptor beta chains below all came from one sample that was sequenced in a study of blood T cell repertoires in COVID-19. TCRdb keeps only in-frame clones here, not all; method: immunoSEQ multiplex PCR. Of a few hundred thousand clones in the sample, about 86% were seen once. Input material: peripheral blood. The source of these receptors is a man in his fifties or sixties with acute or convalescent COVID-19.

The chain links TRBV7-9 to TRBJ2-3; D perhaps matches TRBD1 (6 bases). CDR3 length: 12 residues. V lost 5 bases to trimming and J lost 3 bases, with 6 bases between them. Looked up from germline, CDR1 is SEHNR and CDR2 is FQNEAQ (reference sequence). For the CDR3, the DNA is TGTGCCAGCAGCGGACAGACAGATACGCAGTATTTT. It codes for CASSGQTDTQYF.

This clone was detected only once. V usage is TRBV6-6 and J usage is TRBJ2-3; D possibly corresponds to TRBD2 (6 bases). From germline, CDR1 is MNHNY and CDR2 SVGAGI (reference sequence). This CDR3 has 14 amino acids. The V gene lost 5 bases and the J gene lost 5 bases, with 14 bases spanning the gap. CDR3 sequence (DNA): TGTGCCAGCAGTATTGCTAGCGCGGTAGATACGCAGTATTTT. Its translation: CASSIASAVDTQYF.

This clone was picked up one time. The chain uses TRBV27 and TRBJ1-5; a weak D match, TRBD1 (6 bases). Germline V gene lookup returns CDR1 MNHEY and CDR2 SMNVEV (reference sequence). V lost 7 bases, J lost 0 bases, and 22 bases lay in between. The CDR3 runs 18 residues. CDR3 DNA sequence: TGTGCCAGCACCCCAGAAGGAAGGACAGATCGTAGCAATCAGCCCCAGCATTTT. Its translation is CASTPEGRTDRSNQPQHF.

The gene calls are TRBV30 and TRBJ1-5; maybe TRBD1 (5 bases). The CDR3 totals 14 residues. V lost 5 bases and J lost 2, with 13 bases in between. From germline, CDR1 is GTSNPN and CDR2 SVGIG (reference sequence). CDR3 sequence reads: CAWARGNGNQPQHF. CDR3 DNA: TGTGCCTGGGCTCGGGGGAATGGCAATCAGCCCCAGCATTTT.

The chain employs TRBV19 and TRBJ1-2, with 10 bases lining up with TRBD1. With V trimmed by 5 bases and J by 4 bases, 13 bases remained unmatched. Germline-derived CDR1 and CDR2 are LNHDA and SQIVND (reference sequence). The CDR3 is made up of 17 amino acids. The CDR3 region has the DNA TGTGCCAGTAGTGCACCCCCGCGGACAGGGGGAGGCTATGGCTACACCTTC. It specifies CASSAPPRTGGGYGYTF.

CDR3 sequence reads: CASSIDRDGNYGYTF. As DNA, the CDR3 is TGTGCCAGTAGTATAGATCGGGATGGGAACTATGGCTACACCTTC. This rearrangement joins TRBV19 to TRBJ1-2; D not certain. The CDR3 totals 15 residues. Germline V gene data show CDR1 as LNHDA and CDR2 as SQIVND (reference sequence). V was clipped by 0 bases and J by 2 bases, with 10 bases between them.

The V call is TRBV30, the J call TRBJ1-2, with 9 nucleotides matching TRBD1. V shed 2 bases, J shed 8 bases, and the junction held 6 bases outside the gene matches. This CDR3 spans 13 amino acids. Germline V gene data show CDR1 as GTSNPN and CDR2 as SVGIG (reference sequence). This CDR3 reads CAWSPWTGEGYTF. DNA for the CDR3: TGTGCCTGGAGTCCCTGGACAGGGGAAGGCTACACCTTC.

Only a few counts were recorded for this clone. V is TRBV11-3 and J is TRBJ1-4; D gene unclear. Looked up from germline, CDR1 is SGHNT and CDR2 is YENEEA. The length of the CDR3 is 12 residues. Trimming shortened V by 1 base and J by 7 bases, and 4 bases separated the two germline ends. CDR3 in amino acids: CASSLAGEKLFF. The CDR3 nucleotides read TGTGCCAGCAGCTTAGCCGGTGAAAAACTGTTTTTT. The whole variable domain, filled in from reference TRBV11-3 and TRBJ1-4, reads EAGVVQSPRYKIIEKKQPVAFWCNPISGHNTLYWYLQNLGQGPELLIRYENEEAVDDSQLPKDRFSAERLKGVDSTLKIQPAELGDSAVYLCASSLAGEKLFFGSGTQLSVL.

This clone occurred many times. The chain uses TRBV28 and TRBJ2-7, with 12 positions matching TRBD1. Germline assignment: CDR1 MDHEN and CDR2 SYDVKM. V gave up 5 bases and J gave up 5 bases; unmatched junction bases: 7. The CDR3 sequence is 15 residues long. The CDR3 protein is CASSKSGQGADEQYF. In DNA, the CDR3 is TGTGCCAGCAGTAAATCGGGACAGGGGGCGGACGAGCAGTACTTC.

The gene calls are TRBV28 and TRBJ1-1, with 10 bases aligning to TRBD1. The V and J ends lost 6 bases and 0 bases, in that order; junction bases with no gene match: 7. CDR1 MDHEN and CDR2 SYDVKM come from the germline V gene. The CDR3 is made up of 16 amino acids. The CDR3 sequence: CASSRDRGGVNTEAFF. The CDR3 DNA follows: TGTGCCAGCAGCCGGGACAGGGGAGGGGTGAACACTGAAGCTTTCTTT. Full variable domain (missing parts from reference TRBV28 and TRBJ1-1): DVKVTQSSRYLVKRTGEKVFLECVQDMDHENMFWYRQDPGLGLRLIYFSYDVKMKEKGDIPEGYSVSREKKERFSLILESASTNQTSMYLCASSRDRGGVNTEAFFGQGTRLTVV.

The CDR3 sequence is CASRGLYEQYF. The CDR3 coding sequence is TGTGCCAGCAGGGGCCTCTACGAGCAGTACTTC. The chain is built from TRBV6-6 and TRBJ2-7; D not certain. With 6 bases removed from V and 3 bases from J, the gap between germline ends came to 6 bases. The CDR3 covers 11 residues. Germline lookup yields CDR1 MNHNY and CDR2 SVGAGI (reference sequence).

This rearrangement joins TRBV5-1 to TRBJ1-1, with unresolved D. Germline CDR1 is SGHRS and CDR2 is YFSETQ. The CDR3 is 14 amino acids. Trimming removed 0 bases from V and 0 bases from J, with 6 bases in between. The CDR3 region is CASSLAVMNTEAFF. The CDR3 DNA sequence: TGCGCCAGCAGCTTGGCAGTCATGAACACTGAAGCTTTCTTT.

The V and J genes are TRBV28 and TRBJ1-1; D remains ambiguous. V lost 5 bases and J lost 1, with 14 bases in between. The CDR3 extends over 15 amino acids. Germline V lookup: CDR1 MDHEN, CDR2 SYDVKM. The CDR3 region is CASSPPGGTNTEAFF. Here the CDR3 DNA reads TGTGCCAGCAGTCCCCCCGGCGGAACGAACACTGAAGCTTTCTTT.

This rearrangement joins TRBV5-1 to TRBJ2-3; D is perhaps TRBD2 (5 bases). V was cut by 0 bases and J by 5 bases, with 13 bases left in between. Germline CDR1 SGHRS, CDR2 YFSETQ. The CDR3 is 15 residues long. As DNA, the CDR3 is TGCGCCAGCAGCTTGGATAACGGGGTTATAGATACGCAGTATTTT. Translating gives CASSLDNGVIDTQYF.

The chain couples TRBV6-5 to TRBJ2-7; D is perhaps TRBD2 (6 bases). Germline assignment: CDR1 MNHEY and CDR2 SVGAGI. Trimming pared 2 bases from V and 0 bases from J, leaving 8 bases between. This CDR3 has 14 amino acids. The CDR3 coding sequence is TGTGCCAGCAGTTACGGCGGGGACTCCTACGAGCAGTACTTC. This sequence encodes CASSYGGDSYEQYF.

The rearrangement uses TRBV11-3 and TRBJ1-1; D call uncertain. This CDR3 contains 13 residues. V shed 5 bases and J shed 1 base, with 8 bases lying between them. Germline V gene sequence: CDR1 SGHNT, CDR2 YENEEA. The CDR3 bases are TGTGCCAGCAGCCCCCGCGGGAACACTGAAGCTTTCTTT. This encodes CASSPRGNTEAFF.

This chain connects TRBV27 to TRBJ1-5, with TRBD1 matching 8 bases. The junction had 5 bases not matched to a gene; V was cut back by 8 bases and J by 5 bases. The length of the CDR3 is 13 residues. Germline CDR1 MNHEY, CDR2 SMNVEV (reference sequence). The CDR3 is CASGQGQHQPQHF. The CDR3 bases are TGTGCCAGCGGACAGGGACAACATCAGCCCCAGCATTTT.

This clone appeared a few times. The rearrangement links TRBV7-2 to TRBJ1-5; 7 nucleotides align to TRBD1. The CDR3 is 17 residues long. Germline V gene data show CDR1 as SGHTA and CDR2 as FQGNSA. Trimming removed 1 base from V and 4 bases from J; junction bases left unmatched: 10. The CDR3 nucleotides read TGTGCCAGCAGCTTAGGAGGGGGCAGGGATAGAAATCAGCCCCAGCATTTT. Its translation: CASSLGGGRDRNQPQHF.

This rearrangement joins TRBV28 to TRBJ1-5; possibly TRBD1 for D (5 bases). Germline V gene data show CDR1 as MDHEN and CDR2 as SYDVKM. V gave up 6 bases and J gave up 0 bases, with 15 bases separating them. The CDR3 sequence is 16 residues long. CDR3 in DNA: TGTGCCAGCAGGAGGGGTGGGAGGGATAGCAATCAGCCCCAGCATTTT. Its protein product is CASRRGGRDSNQPQHF.

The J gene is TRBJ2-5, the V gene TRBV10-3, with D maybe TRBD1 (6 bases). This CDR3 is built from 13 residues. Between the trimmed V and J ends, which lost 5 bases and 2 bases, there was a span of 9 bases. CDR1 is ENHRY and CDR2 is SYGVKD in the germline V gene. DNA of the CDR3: TGTGCCATCAGTTGGGGGACACAAGAGACCCAGTACTTC. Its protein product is CAISWGTQETQYF.